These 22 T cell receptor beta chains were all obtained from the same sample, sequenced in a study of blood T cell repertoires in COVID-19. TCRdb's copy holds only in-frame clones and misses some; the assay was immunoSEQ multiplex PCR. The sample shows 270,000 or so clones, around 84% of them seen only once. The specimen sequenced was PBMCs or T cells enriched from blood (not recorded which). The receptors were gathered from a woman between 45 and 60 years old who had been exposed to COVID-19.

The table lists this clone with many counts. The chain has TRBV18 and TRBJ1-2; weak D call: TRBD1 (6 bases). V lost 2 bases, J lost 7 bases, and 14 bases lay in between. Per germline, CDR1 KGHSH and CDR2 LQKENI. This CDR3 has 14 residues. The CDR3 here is CASSPGRGAGGYTF. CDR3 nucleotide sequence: TGTGCCAGCTCACCAGGCAGGGGAGCTGGTGGCTACACCTTC.

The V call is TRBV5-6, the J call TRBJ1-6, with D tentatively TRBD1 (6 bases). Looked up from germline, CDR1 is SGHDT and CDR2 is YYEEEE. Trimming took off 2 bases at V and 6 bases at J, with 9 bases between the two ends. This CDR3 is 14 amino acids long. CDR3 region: CASSFPGANSPLHF. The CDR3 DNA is TGTGCCAGCAGCTTTCCAGGGGCTAATTCACCCCTCCACTTT.

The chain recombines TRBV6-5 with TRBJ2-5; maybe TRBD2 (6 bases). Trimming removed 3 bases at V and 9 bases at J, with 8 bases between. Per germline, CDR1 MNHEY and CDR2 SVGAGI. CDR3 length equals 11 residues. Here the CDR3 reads CASSYTGAQYF. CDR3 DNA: TGTGCCAGCAGTTATACGGGGGCCCAGTACTTC.

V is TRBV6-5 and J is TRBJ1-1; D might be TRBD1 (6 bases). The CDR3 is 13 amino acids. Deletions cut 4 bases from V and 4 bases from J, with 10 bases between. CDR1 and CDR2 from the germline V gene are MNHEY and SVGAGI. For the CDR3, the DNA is TGTGCCAGCAGTTTTCAGGGGAGCACTGAAGCTTTCTTT. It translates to CASSFQGSTEAFF.

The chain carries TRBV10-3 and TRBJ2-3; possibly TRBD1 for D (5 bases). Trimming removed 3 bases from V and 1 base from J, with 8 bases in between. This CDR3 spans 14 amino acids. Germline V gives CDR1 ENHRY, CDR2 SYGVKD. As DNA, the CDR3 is TGTGCCATCAGTGAAGGGGCAGGCACAGATACGCAGTATTTT. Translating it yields CAISEGAGTDTQYF.

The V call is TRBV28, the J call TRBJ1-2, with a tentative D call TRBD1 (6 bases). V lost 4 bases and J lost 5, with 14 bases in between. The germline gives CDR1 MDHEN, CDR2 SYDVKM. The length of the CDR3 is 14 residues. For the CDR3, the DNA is TGTGCCAGCAGTTCCCGACAGGTCGGATATGGCTACACCTTC. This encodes CASSSRQVGYGYTF.

The CDR3 sequence: CASSFKLGGSEQFF. The CDR3 DNA follows: TGTGCCAGCAGCTTTAAACTGGGGGGGAGTGAGCAGTTCTTC. The chain has TRBV7-7 and TRBJ2-1; 7 bases are shared with TRBD2. V was clipped by 3 bases and J by 9 bases; unmatched bases: 8. Germline values: CDR1 SSHAT, CDR2 FNYEAQ (reference sequence). CDR3 length: 14 amino acids.

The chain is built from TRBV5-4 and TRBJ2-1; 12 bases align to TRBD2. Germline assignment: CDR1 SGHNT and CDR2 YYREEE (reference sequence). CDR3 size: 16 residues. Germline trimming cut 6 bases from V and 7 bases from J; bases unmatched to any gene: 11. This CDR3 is CASIPTSGGVLNEQFF. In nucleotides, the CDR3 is TGTGCCAGCATTCCGACTAGCGGGGGCGTCCTAAATGAGCAGTTCTTC.

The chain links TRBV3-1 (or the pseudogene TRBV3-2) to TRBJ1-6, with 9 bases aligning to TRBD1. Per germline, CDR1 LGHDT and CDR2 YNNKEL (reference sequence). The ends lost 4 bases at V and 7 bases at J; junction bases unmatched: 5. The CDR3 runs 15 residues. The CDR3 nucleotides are TGTGCCAGCAGCCGAAGGACAGGGGTCAATTCACCCCTCCACTTT. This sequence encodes CASSRRTGVNSPLHF.

The CDR3 loop reads CASSPGDSRPQHF. The CDR3 DNA reads as TGTGCCAGTAGTCCTGGAGACTCCCGGCCCCAGCATTTT. The rearrangement links TRBV19 to TRBJ1-5; D remains ambiguous. The germline V gene has CDR1 LNHDA and CDR2 SQIVND (reference sequence). V lost 5 bases, J lost 9 bases, and 14 bases lay in between. The CDR3 totals 13 residues.

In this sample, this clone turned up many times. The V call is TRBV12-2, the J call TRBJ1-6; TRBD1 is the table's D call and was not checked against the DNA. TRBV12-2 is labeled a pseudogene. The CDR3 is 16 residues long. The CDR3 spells CASRFPPTGKGSPLHF. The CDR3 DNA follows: TGTGCAAGTCGCTTCCCACCGACAGGGAAAGGCTCACCCCTCCACTTT.

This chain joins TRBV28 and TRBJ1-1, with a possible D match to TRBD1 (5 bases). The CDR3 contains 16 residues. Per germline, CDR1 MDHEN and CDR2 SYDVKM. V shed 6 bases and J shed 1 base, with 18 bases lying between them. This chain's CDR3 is CASRQGGKGWNTEAFF. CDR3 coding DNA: TGTGCCAGCAGGCAGGGTGGGAAGGGCTGGAACACTGAAGCTTTCTTT.

DNA of the CDR3: TGTGCCAGCAGCCTAAAACGGGTCGTCTCCTACAATGAGCAGTTCTTC. Translating gives CASSLKRVVSYNEQFF. The V call is TRBV7-8, the J call TRBJ2-1; no definite D call. The CDR3 extends over 16 amino acids. V was pared by 5 bases and J by 0 bases, with 14 bases between. The germline V gene has CDR1 SGHVS and CDR2 FQNEAQ.

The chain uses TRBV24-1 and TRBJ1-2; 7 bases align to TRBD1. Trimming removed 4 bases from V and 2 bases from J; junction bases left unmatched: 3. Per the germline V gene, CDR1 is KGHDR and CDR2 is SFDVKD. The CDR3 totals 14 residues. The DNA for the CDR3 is TGTGCCACCAGTGACCTGGGACAGAACTATGGCTACACCTTC. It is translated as CATSDLGQNYGYTF.

CDR3 DNA sequence: TGTGCCAGTAGTAGGGGGCGAGACTACACCTTC. Amino acids: CASSRGRDYTF. V usage is TRBV19 and J usage is TRBJ1-2, with D perhaps TRBD1 (6 bases). CDR1 and CDR2 (germline): LNHDA, SQIVND (reference sequence). This CDR3 has 11 amino acids. The V gene lost 4 bases and the J gene lost 10 bases, with 10 bases spanning the gap.

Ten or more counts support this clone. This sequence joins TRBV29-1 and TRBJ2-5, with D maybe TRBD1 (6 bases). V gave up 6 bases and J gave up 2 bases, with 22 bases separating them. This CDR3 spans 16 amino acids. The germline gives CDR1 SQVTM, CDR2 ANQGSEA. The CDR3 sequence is CSVTPQRGRSQETQYF. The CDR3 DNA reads TGCAGCGTCACCCCCCAAAGGGGGAGATCTCAAGAGACCCAGTACTTC.

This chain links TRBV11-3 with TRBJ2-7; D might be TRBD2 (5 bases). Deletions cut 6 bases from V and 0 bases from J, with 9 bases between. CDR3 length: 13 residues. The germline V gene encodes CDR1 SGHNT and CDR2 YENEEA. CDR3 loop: CASSSGSSYEQYF. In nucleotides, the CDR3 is TGTGCCAGCAGTTCGGGAAGCTCCTACGAGCAGTACTTC.

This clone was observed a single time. The CDR3 loop is CASSLARDKGYTF. The DNA for the CDR3 is TGTGCCAGCAGCTTGGCCCGGGACAAAGGCTACACCTTC. The genes are TRBV5-4 and TRBJ1-2; D might be TRBD1 (6 bases). Per germline, CDR1 SGHNT and CDR2 YYREEE (reference sequence). Trimming shortened V by 0 bases and J by 8 bases, and 11 bases separated the two germline ends. The CDR3 is made up of 13 amino acids. Full variable domain (rest looked up from reference TRBV5-4 and TRBJ1-2): ETGVTQSPTHLIKTRGQQVTLRCSSQSGHNTVSWYQQALGQGPQFIFQYYREEENGRGNFPPRFSGLQFPNYSSELNVNALELDDSALYLCASSLARDKGYTFGSGTRLTVV.

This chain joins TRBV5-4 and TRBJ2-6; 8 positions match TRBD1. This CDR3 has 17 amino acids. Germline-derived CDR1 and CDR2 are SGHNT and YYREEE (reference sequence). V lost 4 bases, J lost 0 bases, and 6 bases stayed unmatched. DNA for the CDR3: TGTGCCAGCAGCAAGCGGACAGGGCCCTCTGGGGCCAACGTCCTGACTTTC. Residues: CASSKRTGPSGANVLTF. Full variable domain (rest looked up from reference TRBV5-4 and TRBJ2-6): ETGVTQSPTHLIKTRGQQVTLRCSSQSGHNTVSWYQQALGQGPQFIFQYYREEENGRGNFPPRFSGLQFPNYSSELNVNALELDDSALYLCASSKRTGPSGANVLTFGAGSRLTVL.

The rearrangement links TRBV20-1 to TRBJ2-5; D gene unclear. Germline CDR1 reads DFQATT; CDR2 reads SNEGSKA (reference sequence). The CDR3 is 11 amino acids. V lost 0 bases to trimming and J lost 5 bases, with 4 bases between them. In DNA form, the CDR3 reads TGCAGTGCTAGAGAATCGGAGACCCAGTACTTC. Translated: CSARESETQYF.

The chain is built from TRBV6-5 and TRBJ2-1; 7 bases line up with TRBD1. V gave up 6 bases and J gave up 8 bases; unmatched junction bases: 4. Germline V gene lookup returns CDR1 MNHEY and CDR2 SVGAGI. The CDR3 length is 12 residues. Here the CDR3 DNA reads TGTGCCAGCAGCCGCGACAGGGATGAGCAGTTCTTC. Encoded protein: CASSRDRDEQFF.

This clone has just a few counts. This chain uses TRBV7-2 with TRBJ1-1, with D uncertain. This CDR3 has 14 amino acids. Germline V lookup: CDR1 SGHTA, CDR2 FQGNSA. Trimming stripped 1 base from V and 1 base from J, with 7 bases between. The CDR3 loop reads CASSLGLTNTEAFF. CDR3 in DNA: TGTGCCAGCAGCTTAGGACTGACGAACACTGAAGCTTTCTTT.